The TCR beta chain described here comes from a study of blood T cells in healthy people across ages. V was clipped by 5 bases and J by 2 bases, with 19 bases between them. The CDR3 is made up of 16 amino acids. Germline CDR1 is SGHVS and CDR2 is FQNEAQ. Primers used in a second PCR of roughly 7 to 12 cycles were a sample-barcoded 5' primer and a J-beta primer mix. Every molecule of cDNA carried a tag from a template-switch adaptor with 12 random nucleotides. One entry per CDR3 protein, called by TCRdb with MiXCR from the 5' RACE reads. Of hundreds of thousands of distinct CDR3 sequences in the sample, roughly half were seen once.

The V and J genes are TRBV7-8 and TRBJ2-7; D may correspond to TRBD1 or TRBD2 (5 bases each). The sequenced sample consisted of blood. This receptor was taken from a man aged 60 to 69 in good health. The CDR3 loop reads CASSPRAGQEPYEQYF. The CDR3 region has the DNA TGTGCCAGCAGCCCGAGGGCCGGACAAGAGCCCTACGAGCAGTACTTC.